The 9 T cell receptor beta chains presented below share a single source sample, sequenced in a study of shared clonotypes between healthy human individuals (dated by TCRdb to 2020 to 2021). The library was obtained by the immunoSEQ multiplex PCR assay. Here the immuneACCESS table is served through TCRdb, limited to in-frame sequences with V and J called. Missing clones are a known gap in these copies; in checked studies unresolved V genes cover under half, and the rest lacks a known reason. This sample has about 2.4 million clones in its table, and roughly 93% of those were observed once. The leading ten clones occupy about 0.38% of the sample. Sequences were obtained from naive CD4+ T cells from PBMCs. The sample's cell subset or site label, decoded: CD45RA+ positively selected. The source is a man younger than 30 in good health. Some clones in this sample may be carry-over from other donors' samples.

The V call is TRBV19, the J call TRBJ2-3, with 10 bases matching TRBD2. Germline CDR1 reads LNHDA; CDR2 reads SQIVND (reference sequence). V lost 4 bases, J lost 3 bases, and 1 base stayed unmatched. The length of the CDR3 is 14 residues. The DNA of the CDR3 is TGTGCCAGTAGTACTAGCGGGAGAACAGATACGCAGTATTTT. Translated, it gives CASSTSGRTDTQYF.

This clone is a singleton in its sample. The chain combines TRBV7-6 with TRBJ2-1; 11 bases line up with TRBD2. With V trimmed by 2 bases and J by 4 bases, 7 bases remained unmatched. The length of the CDR3 is 17 residues. Germline V lookup: CDR1 SGHVS, CDR2 FNYEAQ. The CDR3 is CASSLTSGSRSYNEQFF. CDR3 in DNA: TGTGCCAGCAGCTTAACTAGCGGGAGCCGAAGTTACAATGAGCAGTTCTTC.

With respect to this clone: Other DNA sequences in the sample encode the same CDR3. As DNA, the CDR3 is TGTGCCAGTAGTATTCGGAGAAACTACGAGCAGTACTTC. As protein: CASSIRRNYEQYF. The chain has TRBV19 and TRBJ2-7; D is unresolved. This CDR3 spans 13 amino acids. Per germline, CDR1 LNHDA and CDR2 SQIVND (reference sequence). Between the trimmed V and J ends, which lost 3 bases and 3 bases, there was a span of 9 bases.

The chain carries TRBV10-3 and TRBJ1-2; D remains ambiguous. The CDR3 is 12 amino acids. CDR1 ENHRY and CDR2 SYGVKD come from the germline V gene. V was trimmed by 11 bases and J by 6 bases, leaving 16 bases between them. The CDR3 region has the DNA TGTGCCCCAAGCGAAAAAAAGGATGGCTACACCTTC. Translated, it gives CAPSEKKDGYTF.

This chain uses TRBV18 with TRBJ2-5; D is undetermined. V lost 3 bases and J lost 0, with 8 bases in between. The germline V gene has CDR1 KGHSH and CDR2 LQKENI. This CDR3 contains 14 residues. Here the CDR3 DNA reads TGTGCCAGCTCACCTACTTACGACCAAGAGACCCAGTACTTC. The encoded protein is CASSPTYDQETQYF.

The chain recombines TRBV2 with TRBJ2-7, with D perhaps TRBD2 (5 bases). Germline V gene sequence: CDR1 SNHLY, CDR2 FYNNEI. V was cut by 2 bases and J by 0 bases, with 14 bases left in between. This CDR3 region has 16 residues. CDR3: CASSELVGISSYEQYF. The CDR3, as DNA: TGTGCCAGCAGTGAATTGGTCGGGATTAGCTCCTACGAGCAGTACTTC.

The chain joins TRBV4-3 to TRBJ1-2; tentatively, D is TRBD1 (5 bases). Germline V gene data show CDR1 as LGHNA and CDR2 as YSLEER. With 4 bases removed from V and 2 bases from J, the gap between germline ends came to 14 bases. This CDR3 is built from 15 residues. The CDR3 here is CASSLSDGGNYGYTF. The DNA of the CDR3 is TGCGCCAGCAGCCTATCGGACGGGGGAAACTATGGCTACACCTTC.

The chain has TRBV28 and TRBJ2-1; D perhaps matches TRBD2 (6 bases). Per germline, CDR1 MDHEN and CDR2 SYDVKM. CDR3 length equals 16 residues. With 7 bases removed from V and 0 bases from J, the gap between germline ends came to 16 bases. The CDR3 nucleotides are TGTGCCAGCACCCTTGGGGGGTCTCACTCCTACAATGAGCAGTTCTTC. It translates to CASTLGGSHSYNEQFF.

The gene calls are TRBV7-9 and TRBJ2-5; 9 bases are shared with TRBD1. The CDR3 is 13 amino acids. The germline V gene has CDR1 SEHNR and CDR2 FQNEAQ (reference sequence). Unmatched junction bases numbered 4, after V lost 6 bases and J lost 5 bases. In DNA form, the CDR3 reads TGTGCCAGCAGGACCGGGACAGGGGAGACCCAGTACTTC. Residues: CASRTGTGETQYF.